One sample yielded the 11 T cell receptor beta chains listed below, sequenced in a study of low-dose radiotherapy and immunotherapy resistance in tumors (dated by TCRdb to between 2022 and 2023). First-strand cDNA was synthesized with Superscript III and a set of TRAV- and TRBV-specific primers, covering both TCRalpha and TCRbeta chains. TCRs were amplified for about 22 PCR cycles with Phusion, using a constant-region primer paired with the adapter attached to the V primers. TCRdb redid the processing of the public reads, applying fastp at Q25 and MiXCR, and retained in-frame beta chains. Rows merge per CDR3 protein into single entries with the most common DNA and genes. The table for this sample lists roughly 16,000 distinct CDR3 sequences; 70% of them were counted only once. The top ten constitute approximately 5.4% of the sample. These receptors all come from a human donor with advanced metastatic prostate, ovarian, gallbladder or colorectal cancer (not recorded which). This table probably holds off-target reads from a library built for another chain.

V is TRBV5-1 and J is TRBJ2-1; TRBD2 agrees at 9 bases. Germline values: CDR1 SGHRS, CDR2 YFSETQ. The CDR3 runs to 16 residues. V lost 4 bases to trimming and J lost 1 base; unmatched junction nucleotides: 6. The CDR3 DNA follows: TGCGCCAGCAGCAACGATCTAGCGGGGTCCTACAATGAGCAGTTCTTC. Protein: CASSNDLAGSYNEQFF.

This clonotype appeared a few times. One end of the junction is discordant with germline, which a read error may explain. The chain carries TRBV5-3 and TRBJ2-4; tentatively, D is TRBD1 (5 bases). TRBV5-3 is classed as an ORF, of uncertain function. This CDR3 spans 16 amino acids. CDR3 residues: CASSLAGNLAKNIQYF. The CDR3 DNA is TGTGCCAGCAGCTTGGCAGGGAACCTAGCCAAAAACATTCAGTACTTC.

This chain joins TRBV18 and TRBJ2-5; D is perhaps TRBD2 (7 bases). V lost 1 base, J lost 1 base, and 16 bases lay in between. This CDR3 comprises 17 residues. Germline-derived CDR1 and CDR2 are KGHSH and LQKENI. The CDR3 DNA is TGTGCCAGCTCACCACGACGGGGGGCAGGAGGCCAAGAGACCCAGTACTTC. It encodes CASSPRRGAGGQETQYF.

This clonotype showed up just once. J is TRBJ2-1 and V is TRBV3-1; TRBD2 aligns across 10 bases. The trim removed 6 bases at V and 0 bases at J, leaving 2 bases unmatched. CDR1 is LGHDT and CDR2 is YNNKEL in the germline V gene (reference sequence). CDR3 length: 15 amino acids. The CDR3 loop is CASRPSGGSYNEQFF. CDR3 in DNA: TGTGCCAGCAGACCTAGCGGGGGCTCCTACAATGAGCAGTTCTTC.

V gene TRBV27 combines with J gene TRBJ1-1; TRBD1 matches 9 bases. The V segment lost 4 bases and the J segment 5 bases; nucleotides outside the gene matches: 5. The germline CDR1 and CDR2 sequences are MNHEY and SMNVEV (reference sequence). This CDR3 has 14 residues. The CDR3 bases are TGTGCCAGCAGTTCACAGGGGGCGAAAACTGAAGCTTTCTTT. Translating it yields CASSSQGAKTEAFF.

CDR3 amino acids: CASSVGTVDNEQFF. The CDR3 nucleotides read TGTGCCAGCAGCGTGGGGACGGTCGACAATGAGCAGTTCTTC. V gene TRBV9 combines with J gene TRBJ2-1; D is tentatively TRBD1 or TRBD2 (5 bases each). Germline-derived CDR1 and CDR2 are SGDLS and YYNGEE. The CDR3 length is 14 residues. Between the trimmed V and J ends, which lost 2 bases and 5 bases, there was a span of 11 bases.

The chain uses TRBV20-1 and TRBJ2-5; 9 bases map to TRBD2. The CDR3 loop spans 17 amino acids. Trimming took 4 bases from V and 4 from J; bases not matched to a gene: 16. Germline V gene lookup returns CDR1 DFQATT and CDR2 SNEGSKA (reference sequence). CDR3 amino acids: CSANGASGAYHPETQYF. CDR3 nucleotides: TGCAGTGCTAACGGAGCTAGCGGGGCCTACCACCCAGAGACCCAGTACTTC.

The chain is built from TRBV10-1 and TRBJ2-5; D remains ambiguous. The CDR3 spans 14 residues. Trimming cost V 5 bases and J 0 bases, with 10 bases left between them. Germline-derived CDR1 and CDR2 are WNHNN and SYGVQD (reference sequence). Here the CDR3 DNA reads TGCGCCAGCAGTTCGGGCCAGAACCAAGAGACCCAGTACTTC. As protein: CASSSGQNQETQYF.

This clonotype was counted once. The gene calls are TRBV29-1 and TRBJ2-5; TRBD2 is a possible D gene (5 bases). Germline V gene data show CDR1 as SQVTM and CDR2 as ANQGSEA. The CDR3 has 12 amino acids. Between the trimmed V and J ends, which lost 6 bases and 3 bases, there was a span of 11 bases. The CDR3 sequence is CSVNAAEETQYF. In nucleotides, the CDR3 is TGCAGCGTCAACGCAGCGGAAGAGACCCAGTACTTC.

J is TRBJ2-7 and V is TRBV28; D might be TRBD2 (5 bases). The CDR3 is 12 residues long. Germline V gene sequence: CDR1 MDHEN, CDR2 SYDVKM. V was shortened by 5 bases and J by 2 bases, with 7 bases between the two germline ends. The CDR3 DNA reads TGTGCCAGCAGTCGGGGAACCTACGAGCAGTACTTC. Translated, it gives CASSRGTYEQYF.

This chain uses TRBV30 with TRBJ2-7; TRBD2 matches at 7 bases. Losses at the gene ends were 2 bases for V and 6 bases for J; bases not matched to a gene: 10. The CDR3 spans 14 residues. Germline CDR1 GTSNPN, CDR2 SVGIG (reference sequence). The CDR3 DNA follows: TGTGCCTGGAGTCGGCGGGAGAATGGTTTCGAGCAGTACTTC. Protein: CAWSRRENGFEQYF.